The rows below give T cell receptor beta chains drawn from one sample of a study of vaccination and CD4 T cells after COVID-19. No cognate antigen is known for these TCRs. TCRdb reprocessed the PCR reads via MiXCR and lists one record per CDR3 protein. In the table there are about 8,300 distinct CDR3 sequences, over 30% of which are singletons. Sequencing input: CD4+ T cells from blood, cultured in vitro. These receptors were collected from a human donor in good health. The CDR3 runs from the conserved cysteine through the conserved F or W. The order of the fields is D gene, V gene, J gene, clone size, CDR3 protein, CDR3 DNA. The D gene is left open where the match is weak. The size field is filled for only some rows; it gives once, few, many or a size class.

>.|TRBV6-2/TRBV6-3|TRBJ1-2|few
CASSFTTFGGYTF
TGTGCCAGCAGCTTTACGACGTTTGGGGGCTACACCTTC
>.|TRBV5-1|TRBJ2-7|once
CASSFGGSSAEYF
TGCGCCAGCAGCTTTGGAGGGTCATCCGCCGAGTACTTC
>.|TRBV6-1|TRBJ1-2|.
CASSPSPQVPYGYTF
TGTGCCAGCAGCCCCTCCCCACAGGTGCCCTATGGCTACACCTTC
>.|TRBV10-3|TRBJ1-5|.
CAISESNRVPPNQPQHF
TGTGCCATCAGTGAGTCGAACAGGGTACCCCCCAATCAGCCCCAGCATTTT
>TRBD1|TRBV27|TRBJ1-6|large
CASKSGTATPLNSPLHF
TGTGCCAGTAAGTCCGGGACAGCGACACCTTTAAATTCACCCCTCCACTTT
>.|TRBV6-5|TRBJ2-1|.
CASSYLLGGSYNEQFF
TGTGCCAGCAGCTACTTACTGGGGGGAAGTTACAATGAGCAGTTCTTC
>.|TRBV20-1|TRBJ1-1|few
CSASIRMNTEAFF
TGCAGTGCTAGCATACGCATGAACACTGAAGCTTTCTTT
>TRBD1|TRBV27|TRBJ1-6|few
CASSLSQGAYNSPLHF
TGTGCCAGCAGTTTATCGCAGGGGGCCTATAATTCACCCCTCCACTTT
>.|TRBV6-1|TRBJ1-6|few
CASSRGMGERGSPLHF
TGTGCCAGCAGTAGGGGGATGGGAGAACGGGGGTCACCCCTCCACTTT
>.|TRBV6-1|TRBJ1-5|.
CAGSKDSYSNQPQHF
TGTGCCGGCAGCAAGGACAGCTATAGCAATCAGCCCCAGCATTTT
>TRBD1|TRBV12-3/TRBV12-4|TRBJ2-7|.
CASSRWGTADEQYF
TGTGCCAGCAGTCGATGGGGGACAGCTGACGAGCAGTACTTC
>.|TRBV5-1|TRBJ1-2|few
CASSLAQEDYTF
TGCGCCAGCAGCTTGGCTCAGGAAGACTACACCTTC
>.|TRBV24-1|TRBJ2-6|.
CATSDSGGSGANVLTF
TGTGCCACCAGTGATTCCGGGGGCTCTGGGGCCAACGTCCTGACTTTC
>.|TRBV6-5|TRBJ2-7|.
CVSSYTDSPLGYEQYF
TGTGTCAGCAGTTACACGGACAGCCCGCTGGGCTACGAGCAGTACTTC
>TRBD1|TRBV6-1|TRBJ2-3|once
CASSNPDREGTDTQYF
TGTGCCAGCAGTAACCCGGACAGGGAGGGCACAGATACGCAGTATTTT
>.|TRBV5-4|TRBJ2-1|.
CASSQNNEQFF
TGTGCCAGCAGCCAAAACAATGAGCAGTTCTTC
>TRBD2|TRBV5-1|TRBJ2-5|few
CASSTGTSGLQETQYF
TGCGCCAGCAGCACAGGGACTAGCGGGTTACAAGAGACCCAGTACTTC
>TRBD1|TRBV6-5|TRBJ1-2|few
CASSSLGQAGLGYTF
TGTGCCAGCAGTTCCTTGGGACAGGCGGGCCTAGGCTACACCTTC
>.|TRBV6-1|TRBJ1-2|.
CASSETWGGGYGYTF
TGTGCCAGCAGTGAAACTTGGGGTGGCGGCTATGGCTACACCTTC
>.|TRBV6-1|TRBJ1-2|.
CASSLDINYGYTF
TGTGCCAGCAGTCTTGACATTAACTATGGCTACACCTTC
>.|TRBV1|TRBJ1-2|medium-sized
CTSSQDYGNGYTF
TGCACCAGCAGCCAAGATTACGGGAATGGCTACACCTTC
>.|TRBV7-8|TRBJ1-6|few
CASSQYSIPTAEGKFRPLHF
TGTGCCAGCAGCCAATACTCCATCCCCACCGCGGAGGGGAAGTTTCGTCCCCTCCACTTT
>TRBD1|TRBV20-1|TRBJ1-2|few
CSARRTGLGYGYTF
TGCAGTGCTAGACGGACAGGACTGGGCTATGGCTACACCTTC
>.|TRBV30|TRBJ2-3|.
CAWTWASTDTQYF
TGTGCCTGGACCTGGGCTAGCACAGATACGCAGTATTTT
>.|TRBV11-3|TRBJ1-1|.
CASSSNTGTEAFF
TGTGCCAGCAGCTCCAATACCGGCACTGAAGCTTTCTTT
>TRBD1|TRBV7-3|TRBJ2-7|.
CASSPEDRGHYEQYF
TGTGCCAGCAGCCCTGAAGACAGGGGACACTACGAGCAGTACTTC
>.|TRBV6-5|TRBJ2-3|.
CASSYSWTDPRAPATDTQYF
TGTGCCAGCAGTTACTCGTGGACGGACCCGAGGGCTCCGGCCACAGATACGCAGTATTTT
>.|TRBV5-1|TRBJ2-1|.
CASSPSDGNEQFF
TGCGCCAGCAGCCCCTCGGACGGGAATGAGCAGTTCTTC
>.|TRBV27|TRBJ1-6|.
CASSLPYPAPLHF
TGTGCCAGCAGTTTACCTTACCCGGCACCCCTCCACTTT
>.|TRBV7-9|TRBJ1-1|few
CASSLNLLRSVEGVDTEAFF
TGTGCCAGCAGCTTAAATCTTTTGCGGTCGGTTGAGGGTGTGGACACTGAAGCTTTCTTT
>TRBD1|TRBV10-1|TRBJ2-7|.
CASSRGYEQYF
TGCGCCAGCAGCAGGGGGTACGAGCAGTACTTC
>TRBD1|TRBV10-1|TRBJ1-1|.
CASRSTGGTEAFF
TGCGCCAGCAGAAGTACAGGGGGCACTGAAGCTTTCTTT
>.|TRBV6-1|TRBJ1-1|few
CASRGLEGTEAFF
TGTGCCAGCAGAGGTCTGGAGGGCACTGAAGCTTTCTTT
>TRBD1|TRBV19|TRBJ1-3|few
CAKTGNCSGNTIYF
TGTGCCAAGACAGGGAATTGCTCTGGAAACACCATATATTTT
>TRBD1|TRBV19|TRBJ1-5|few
CASSIPVRGPNQPQHF
TGTGCCAGTAGTATACCCGTGAGGGGGCCCAATCAGCCCCAGCATTTT
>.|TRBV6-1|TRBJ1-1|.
CASSPGGLPTEAFF
TGTGCCAGCAGTCCCGGGGGCCTTCCCACTGAAGCTTTCTTT
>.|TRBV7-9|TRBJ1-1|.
CASSSQANTEAFF
TGTGCCAGCAGCTCACAGGCGAACACTGAAGCTTTCTTT
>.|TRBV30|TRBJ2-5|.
CAWSVQQETQYF
TGTGCCTGGAGTGTCCAGCAAGAGACCCAGTACTTC
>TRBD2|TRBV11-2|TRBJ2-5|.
CASSLGGAGGVKTQYF
TGTGCCAGCAGCTTAGGAGGAGCGGGGGGGGTAAAGACCCAGTACTTC
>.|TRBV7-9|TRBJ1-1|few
CASSLLGPTTEAFF
TGTGCCAGCAGCTTATTGGGACCGACGACTGAAGCTTTCTTT
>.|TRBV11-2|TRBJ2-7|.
CASSLDRGLEQYF
TGTGCCAGCAGCTTAGATAGGGGCTTGGAGCAGTACTTC
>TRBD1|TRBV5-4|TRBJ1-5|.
CASSTTGGDQPQHF
TGTGCCAGCAGCACTACAGGGGGTGATCAGCCCCAGCATTTT
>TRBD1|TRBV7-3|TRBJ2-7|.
CASSRAGGQYEQYF
TGTGCCAGCAGCCGAGCAGGGGGCCAGTACGAGCAGTACTTC